The 14 T cell receptor beta chains below were found in one sample sequenced in a study of naive and memory T cell subsets. Both TRBC1 and TRBC2 were covered by a beta constant-region primer of two equimolar oligonucleotides. TCRdb recomputed calls from the UMI-ligation and nested PCR reads with MiXCR, one row per CDR3 protein. The table records 84,000 or so distinct CDR3 sequences, 7% of them present only once. The sequenced sample consisted of central memory CD4+ T cells from blood. The receptors were gathered from a human donor in good health.

This clonotype was seen a few times. V usage is TRBV6-2 or TRBV6-3 and J usage is TRBJ2-5, with 13 bases aligning to TRBD2. CDR3 length: 16 amino acids. Unmatched junction bases numbered 6, after V lost 5 bases and J lost 3 bases. Germline assignment: CDR1 MNHEY and CDR2 SVGEGT. The CDR3 DNA follows: TGTGCCAGCAGTCCTCCGGGACTAGCGGGGAAAGAGACCCAGTACTTC. This codes for CASSPPGLAGKETQYF.

Many counts were recorded for this clonotype. This chain links TRBV2 with TRBJ2-1; 12 positions agree with TRBD1. The V gene end was trimmed by 6 bases and the J gene end by 7 bases; junction bases not matched to a gene: 10. CDR1 and CDR2 from the germline V gene are SNHLY and FYNNEI. CDR3 length equals 16 residues. The CDR3 bases are TGTGCCAGCAGGGACCTCGGGACAGGGGGCCAAAATGAGCAGTTCTTC. As protein: CASRDLGTGGQNEQFF.

This clonotype has just a few counts. This chain links TRBV28 with TRBJ2-7; D assignment may be TRBD1 or TRBD2 (5 bases each). Germline CDR1 is MDHEN and CDR2 is SYDVKM. V lost 6 bases, J lost 4 bases, and 16 bases lay in between. This CDR3 spans 14 amino acids. The CDR3 here is CASSDVPGRYEQYF. In DNA, the CDR3 is TGTGCCAGCAGCGATGTCCCGGGACGGTACGAGCAGTACTTC.

This clonotype was counted many times. The chain combines TRBV28 with TRBJ1-4; the match to TRBD1 covers 8 bases. The CDR3 totals 14 residues. Germline CDR1 and CDR2: MDHEN and SYDVKM. Unmatched junction bases numbered 5, after V lost 8 bases and J lost 3 bases. DNA for the CDR3: TGTGCCAGCGGGCGGACAGGGCCTAATGAAAAACTGTTTTTT. As protein: CASGRTGPNEKLFF.

In its sample, this clonotype was seen a few times. The V gene is TRBV7-2, the J gene TRBJ2-1; 10 nucleotides match TRBD2. The V segment lost 5 bases and the J segment 9 bases; nucleotides outside the gene matches: 10. The germline V gene encodes CDR1 SGHTA and CDR2 FQGNSA. The CDR3 totals 15 residues. CDR3 nucleotides: TGTGCCAGCAGCACCCAAGCGGGGGGGCGGGTTGAGCAGTTCTTC. Amino acids: CASSTQAGGRVEQFF.

This clonotype was seen at least ten times. V is TRBV9 and J is TRBJ1-1; D remains unclear. Germline loops: CDR1 SGDLS, CDR2 YYNGEE. The CDR3 spans 14 residues. Between the trimmed V and J ends, which lost 2 bases and 0 bases, there was a span of 8 bases. DNA of the CDR3: TGTGCCAGCAGCGTCGTAGTGCTGAACACTGAAGCTTTCTTT. It encodes CASSVVVLNTEAFF.

The sample holds many counts of this clonotype. J is TRBJ1-1 and V is TRBV6-2 or TRBV6-3; 9 nucleotides agree with TRBD1. The V segment lost 7 bases and the J segment 5 bases; nucleotides outside the gene matches: 5. This CDR3 is 13 amino acids long. CDR1 MNHEY and CDR2 SVGEGT come from the germline V gene. Here the CDR3 reads CASIGQGKTEAFF. The CDR3 DNA sequence: TGTGCCAGCATTGGACAGGGGAAGACTGAAGCTTTCTTT.

V is TRBV4-3 and J is TRBJ1-6; 7 bases align to TRBD1. Germline V gene lookup returns CDR1 LGHNA and CDR2 YSLEER. J was trimmed by 0 bases and V by 0 bases; bases with no gene match: 5. CDR3 length: 18 residues. CDR3 coding DNA: TGCGCCAGCAGCCAAGATGGGCCAGGGGGCTCCTATAATTCACCCCTCCACTTT. Its protein product is CASSQDGPGGSYNSPLHF.

The rearrangement uses TRBV2 and TRBJ2-6, with D hard to call. This CDR3 comprises 15 residues. Germline V gene lookup returns CDR1 SNHLY and CDR2 FYNNEI. V gave up 4 bases and J gave up 1 base, with 8 bases separating them. CDR3 residues: CASSALGSGANVLTF. Here the CDR3 DNA reads TGTGCCAGCAGTGCCCTAGGGTCTGGGGCCAACGTCCTGACTTTC.

There are many counts of this clonotype. This sequence joins TRBV28 and TRBJ1-2, with TRBD1 as a possible D gene (5 bases). The CDR3 spans 14 residues. Per the germline V gene, CDR1 is MDHEN and CDR2 is SYDVKM. V lost 8 bases to trimming and J lost 8 bases, with 21 bases between them. CDR3 sequence (DNA): TGTGCCAGCCGGATTGAGGGGCGGATCTACGGCTACACCTTC. Residues: CASRIEGRIYGYTF.

This clonotype was seen many times. J is TRBJ1-6 and V is TRBV20-1; D unclear. This CDR3 is 17 amino acids long. V was pared by 0 bases and J by 5 bases, with 17 bases between. Germline V gives CDR1 DFQATT, CDR2 SNEGSKA (reference sequence). The CDR3 here is CSARDPRTATNNSPLHF. The CDR3 nucleotides read TGCAGTGCTAGAGATCCCCGGACCGCGACGAATAATTCACCCCTCCACTTT.

This clonotype came up many times. The chain is built from TRBV21-1 and TRBJ2-7. TRBV21-1 is tagged as a pseudogene. This CDR3 is built from 12 residues. This CDR3 reads CASSKFLLSQYF. The CDR3 coding sequence is TGTGCCAGCAGCAAATTTTTACTATCGCAGTACTTC.

This clonotype has only a few counts. The rearrangement links TRBV7-6 to TRBJ2-7; D not certain. The germline CDR1 and CDR2 sequences are SGHVS and FNYEAQ. Trimming removed 7 bases from V and 2 bases from J, with 15 bases in between. The CDR3 is 14 amino acids. CDR3 nucleotides: TGTGCCAGCACCCTGACGACGGCCCCCTACGAGCAGTACTTC. It is translated as CASTLTTAPYEQYF.

This clonotype was recorded at least ten times. This rearrangement joins TRBV20-1 to TRBJ2-7; D not resolved. V was shortened by 1 base and J by 4 bases, with 14 bases between the two germline ends. Germline V gene data show CDR1 as DFQATT and CDR2 as SNEGSKA (reference sequence). The CDR3 sequence is 14 residues long. Written as DNA, the CDR3 is TGCAGTGCTAGAGGAAATCAGGAAAGGTACGAGCAGTACTTC. Protein: CSARGNQERYEQYF.